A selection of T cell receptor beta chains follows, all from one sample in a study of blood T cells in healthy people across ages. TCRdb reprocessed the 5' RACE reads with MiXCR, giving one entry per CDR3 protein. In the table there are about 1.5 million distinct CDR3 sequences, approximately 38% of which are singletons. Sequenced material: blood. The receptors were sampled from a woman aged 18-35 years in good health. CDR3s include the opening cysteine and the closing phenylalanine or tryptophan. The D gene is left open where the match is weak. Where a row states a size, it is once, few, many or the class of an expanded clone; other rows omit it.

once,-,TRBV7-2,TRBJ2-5,CVSSPWRGNEQYF,TGTGTCAGCAGCCCTTGGAGGGGCAATGAGCAGTACTTC
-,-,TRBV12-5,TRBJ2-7,CASGLVTGFHEQYF,TGTGCTAGTGGTTTGGTAACTGGTTTCCACGAGCAGTACTTC
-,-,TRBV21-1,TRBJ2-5,CASSSRGVTYYQETQYF,TGTGCCAGCAGTTCTCGGGGAGTGACTTATTACCAAGAGACCCAGTACTTC
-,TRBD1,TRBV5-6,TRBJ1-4,CASAFTGTGPEKLFF,TGTGCCAGCGCCTTCACCGGGACAGGGCCTGAAAAACTGTTTTTT
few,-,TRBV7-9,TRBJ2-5,CASSLPGMQETQYF,TGTGCCAGCAGCCTACCGGGGATGCAAGAGACCCAGTACTTC
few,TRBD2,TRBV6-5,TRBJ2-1,CASRYRAGGALGEQFF,TGTGCCAGCAGATACCGGGCGGGGGGGGCATTGGGTGAGCAGTTCTTC
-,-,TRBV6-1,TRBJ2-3,CASSVLGAPDTQYF,TGTGCCAGCAGTGTTCTGGGCGCGCCAGATACGCAGTATTTT
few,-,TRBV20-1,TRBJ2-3,CSARDPKQGVADTQYF,TGCAGTGCTAGAGATCCAAAACAGGGTGTCGCAGATACGCAGTATTTT
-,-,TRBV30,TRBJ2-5,CAGSWEGEQYF,TGTGCCGGGAGCTGGGAAGGTGAGCAGTACTTC
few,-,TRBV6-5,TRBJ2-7,CASSYSIAGQDYEQYF,TGTGCCAGCAGTTACTCCATAGCGGGACAGGACTACGAGCAGTACTTC
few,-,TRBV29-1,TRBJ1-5,CSVTDGNQPQHF,TGCAGCGTTACCGACGGGAATCAGCCCCAGCATTTT
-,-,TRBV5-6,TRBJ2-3,CASSLLPEADTQYF,TGTGCCAGCAGCTTACTTCCAGAGGCAGATACGCAGTATTTT
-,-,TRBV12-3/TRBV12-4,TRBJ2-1,CASSLSGGPDEQFF,TGTGCCAGCAGTCTGAGCGGAGGCCCGGATGAGCAGTTCTTC
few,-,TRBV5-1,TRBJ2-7,CASSPQGLAYEQYF,TGCGCCAGCAGCCCTCAGGGTCTTGCCTACGAGCAGTACTTC
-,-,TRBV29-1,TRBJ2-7,CSALEDPYEQYF,TGCAGCGCCTTGGAAGACCCGTACGAGCAGTACTTC
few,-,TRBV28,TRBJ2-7,CASSFGPKSSYEQYF,TGTGCCAGCAGTTTTGGCCCCAAGAGCTCCTACGAGCAGTACTTC
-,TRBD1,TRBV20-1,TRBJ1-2,CSGTGGNGYTF,TGCAGTGGTACAGGGGGCAATGGCTACACCTTC
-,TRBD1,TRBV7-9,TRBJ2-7,CASSLVGRDRGPYEQYF,TGTGCCAGCAGCTTAGTTGGTCGGGACAGGGGTCCCTACGAGCAGTACTTC
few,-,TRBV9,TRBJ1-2,CASGRSSGNGGYTF,TGTGCCAGCGGCCGGTCTTCGGGTAATGGTGGCTACACCTTC
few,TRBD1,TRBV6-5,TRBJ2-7,CASSSHSLDRGHEQYF,TGTGCCAGCAGTTCCCATTCCCTGGACAGGGGACACGAGCAGTACTTC
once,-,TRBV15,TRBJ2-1,CATSRTRNQPGTQAILEQFF,TGTGCCACCAGCCGCACTCGAAATCAGCCCGGGACTCAAGCTATCCTTGAGCAGTTCTTC
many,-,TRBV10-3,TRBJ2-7,CAISEGQSSYEQYF,TGTGCCATCAGTGAGGGGCAGAGCTCCTACGAGCAGTACTTC
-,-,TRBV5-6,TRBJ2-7,CASSFIGGPGEQYF,TGTGCCAGCAGCTTCATCGGGGGGCCAGGCGAGCAGTACTTC
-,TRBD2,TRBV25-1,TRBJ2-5,CASSGLAGGARGTQYF,TGTGCCAGCAGTGGATTAGCGGGGGGAGCTCGAGGGACCCAGTACTTC
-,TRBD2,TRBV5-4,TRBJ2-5,CASSLAGGPSGETQYF,TGTGCCAGCAGCTTAGCGGGAGGGCCCTCGGGGGAGACCCAGTACTTC
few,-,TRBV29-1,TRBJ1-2,CSVESSTSHGYTF,TGCAGCGTTGAAAGTTCGACCTCCCATGGCTACACCTTC
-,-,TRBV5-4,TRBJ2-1,CASSPGLDFYNEQFF,TGTGCCAGCAGCCCGGGACTGGATTTTTACAATGAGCAGTTCTTC
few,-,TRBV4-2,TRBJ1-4,CASSQDLAGSEKLFF,TGTGCCAGCAGCCAAGATCTGGCAGGGAGCGAAAAACTGTTTTTT
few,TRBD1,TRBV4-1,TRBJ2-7,CASSQVSGQGFSYEQYF,TGCGCCAGCAGCCAAGTATCTGGACAGGGATTCTCCTACGAGCAGTACTTC
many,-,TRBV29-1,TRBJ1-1,CSVVNTEAFF,TGCAGCGTTGTGAACACTGAAGCTTTCTTT
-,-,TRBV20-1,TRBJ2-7,CSARDFEGWGQYNEQYF,TGCAGTGCTAGAGATTTCGAGGGTTGGGGACAATACAATGAGCAGTACTTC
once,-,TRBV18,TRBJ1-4,CASSRTTLDSFEKLFF,TGTGCCAGCTCCCGAACCACACTGGACAGCTTTGAAAAACTGTTTTTT
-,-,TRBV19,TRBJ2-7,CASNGRFSYEQYF,TGTGCCAGTAACGGCCGCTTCTCCTACGAGCAGTACTTC
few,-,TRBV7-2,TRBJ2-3,CASSLSGAITDTQYF,TGTGCCAGCAGCCTTAGCGGAGCAATCACAGATACGCAGTATTTT
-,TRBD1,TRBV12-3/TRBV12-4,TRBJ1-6,CASGEDRGQSYNSPLHF,TGTGCCAGCGGGGAGGACAGGGGGCAATCCTATAATTCACCCCTCCACTTT
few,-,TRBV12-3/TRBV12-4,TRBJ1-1,CASSGQMGTEAFF,TGTGCCAGCAGCGGGCAGATGGGCACTGAAGCTTTCTTT
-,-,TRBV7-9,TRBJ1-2,CTSSDGDYGYTF,TGTACCAGCAGCGACGGAGACTATGGCTACACCTTC
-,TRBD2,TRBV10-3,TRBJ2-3,CAISESTSGRRDTQYF,TGTGCCATCAGTGAGTCGACTAGCGGGAGACGAGATACGCAGTATTTT
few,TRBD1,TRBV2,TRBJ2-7,CAIRDRTYEQYF,TGTGCCATCCGGGACAGGACCTACGAGCAGTACTTC
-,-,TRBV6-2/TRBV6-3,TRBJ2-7,CASSYSYGRDEQYF,TGTGCCAGCAGTTACTCGTACGGGCGAGACGAGCAGTACTTC
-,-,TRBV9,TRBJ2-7,CASSVEGATYEQYF,TGTGCCAGCAGCGTAGAGGGCGCTACCTACGAGCAGTACTTC
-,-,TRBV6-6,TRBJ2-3,CASSREQIAARRDTQYF,TGTGCCAGCAGTCGTGAACAGATAGCTGCGCGGCGAGATACGCAGTATTTT
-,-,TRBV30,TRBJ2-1,CAWSVRGGRNERFF,TGTGCCTGGAGCGTAAGGGGGGGCCGCAATGAGCGGTTCTTC
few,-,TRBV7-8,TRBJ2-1,CASSPVLVASYNEQFF,TGTGCCAGCAGCCCAGTGTTGGTAGCCTCCTACAATGAGCAGTTCTTC
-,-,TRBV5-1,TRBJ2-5,CASSFHPLTQETQYF,TGCGCCAGCAGCTTCCACCCGTTAACCCAAGAGACCCAGTACTTC
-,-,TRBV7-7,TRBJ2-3,CASSPGGVGLADTQYF,TGTGCTAGCAGCCCGGGTGGGGTCGGCTTAGCAGATACGCAGTATTTT